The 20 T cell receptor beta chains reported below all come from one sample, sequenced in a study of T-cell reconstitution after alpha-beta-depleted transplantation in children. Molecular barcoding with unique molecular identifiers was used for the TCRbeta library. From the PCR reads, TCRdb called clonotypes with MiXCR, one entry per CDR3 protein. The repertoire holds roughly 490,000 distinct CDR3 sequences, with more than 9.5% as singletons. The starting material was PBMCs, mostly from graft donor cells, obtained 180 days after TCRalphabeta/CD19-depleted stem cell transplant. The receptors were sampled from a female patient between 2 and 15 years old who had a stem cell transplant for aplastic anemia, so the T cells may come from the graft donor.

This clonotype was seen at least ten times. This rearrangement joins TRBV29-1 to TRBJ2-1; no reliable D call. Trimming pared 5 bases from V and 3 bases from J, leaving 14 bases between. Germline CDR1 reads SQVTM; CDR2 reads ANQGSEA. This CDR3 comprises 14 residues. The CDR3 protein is CSVCYSSFYNEQFF. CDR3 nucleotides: TGCAGCGTTTGTTACAGTTCCTTCTACAATGAGCAGTTCTTC.

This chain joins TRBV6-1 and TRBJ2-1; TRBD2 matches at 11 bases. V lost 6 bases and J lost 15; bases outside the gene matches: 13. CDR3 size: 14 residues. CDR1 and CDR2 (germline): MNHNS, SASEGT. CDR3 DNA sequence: TGTGCCAGCAGCCCGGGACTAGCGGTGAGATCCCCGTTCTTC. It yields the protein CASSPGLAVRSPFF.

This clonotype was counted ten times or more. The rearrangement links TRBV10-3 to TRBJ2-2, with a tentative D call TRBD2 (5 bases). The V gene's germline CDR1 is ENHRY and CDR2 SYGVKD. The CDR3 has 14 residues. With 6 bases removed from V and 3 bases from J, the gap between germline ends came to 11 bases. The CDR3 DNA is TGTGCCATCAGGCGAGGGCTGGACACCGGGGAGCTGTTTTTT. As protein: CAIRRGLDTGELFF.

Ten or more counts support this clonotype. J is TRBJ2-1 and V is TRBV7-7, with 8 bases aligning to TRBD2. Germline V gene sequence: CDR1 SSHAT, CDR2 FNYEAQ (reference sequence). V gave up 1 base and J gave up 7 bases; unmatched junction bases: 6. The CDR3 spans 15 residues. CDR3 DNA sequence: TGTGCCAGCAGCTTAGAAGCGGGAGTGTGGAATGAGCAGTTCTTC. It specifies CASSLEAGVWNEQFF.

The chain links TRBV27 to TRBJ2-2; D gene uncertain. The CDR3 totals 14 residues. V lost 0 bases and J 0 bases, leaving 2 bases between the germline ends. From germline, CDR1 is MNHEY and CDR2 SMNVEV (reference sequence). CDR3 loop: CASSLSTNTGELFF. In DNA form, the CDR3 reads TGTGCCAGCAGTTTATCTACGAACACCGGGGAGCTGTTTTTT.

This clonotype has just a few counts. DNA for the CDR3: TGTGCCAGCAGCCATCTCCAGGGGATACAAGAGACCCAGTACTTC. Translation gives CASSHLQGIQETQYF. The gene calls are TRBV3-1 and TRBJ2-5; D possibly corresponds to TRBD1 (6 bases). Germline lookup yields CDR1 LGHDT and CDR2 YNNKEL (reference sequence). CDR3 size: 15 residues. Trimming stripped 3 bases from V and 2 bases from J, with 13 bases between.

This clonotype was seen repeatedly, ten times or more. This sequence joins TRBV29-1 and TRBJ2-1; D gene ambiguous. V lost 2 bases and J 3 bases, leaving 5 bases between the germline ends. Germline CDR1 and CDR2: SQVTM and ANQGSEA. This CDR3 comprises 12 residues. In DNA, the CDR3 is TGCAGCGTTGAAACGGACTACAATGAGCAGTTCTTC. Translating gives CSVETDYNEQFF.

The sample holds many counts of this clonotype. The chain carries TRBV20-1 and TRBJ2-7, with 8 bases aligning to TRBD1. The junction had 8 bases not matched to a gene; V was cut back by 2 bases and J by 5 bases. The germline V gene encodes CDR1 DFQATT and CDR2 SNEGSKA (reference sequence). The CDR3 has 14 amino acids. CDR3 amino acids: CSARMPGGLHEQYF. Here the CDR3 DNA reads TGCAGTGCTAGAATGCCAGGGGGCCTCCACGAGCAGTACTTC.

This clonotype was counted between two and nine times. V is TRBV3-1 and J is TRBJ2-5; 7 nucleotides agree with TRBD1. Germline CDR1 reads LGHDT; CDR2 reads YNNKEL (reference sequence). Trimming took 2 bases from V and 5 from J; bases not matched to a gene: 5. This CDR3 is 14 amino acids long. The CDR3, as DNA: TGTGCCAGCAGCCAACCGGGACAGTGGGAGACCCAGTACTTC. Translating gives CASSQPGQWETQYF.

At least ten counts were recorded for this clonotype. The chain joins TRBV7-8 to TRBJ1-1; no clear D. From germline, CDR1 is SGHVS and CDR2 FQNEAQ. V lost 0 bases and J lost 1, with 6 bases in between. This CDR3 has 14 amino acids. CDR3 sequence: CASSLAGTNTEAFF. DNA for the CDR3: TGTGCCAGCAGCTTAGCAGGTACGAACACTGAAGCTTTCTTT.

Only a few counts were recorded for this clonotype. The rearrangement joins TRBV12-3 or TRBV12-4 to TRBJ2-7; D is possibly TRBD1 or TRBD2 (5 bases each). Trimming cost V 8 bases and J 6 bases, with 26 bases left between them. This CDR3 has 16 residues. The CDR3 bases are TGTGCCAGCCCCCTCTGGGGAGTCCTGACTGGGGGCGAGCAGTACGTC. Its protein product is CASPLWGVLTGGEQYV.

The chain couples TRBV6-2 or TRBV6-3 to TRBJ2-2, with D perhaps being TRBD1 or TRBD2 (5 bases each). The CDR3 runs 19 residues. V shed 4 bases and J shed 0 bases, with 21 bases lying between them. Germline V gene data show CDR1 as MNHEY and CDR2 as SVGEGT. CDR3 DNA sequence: TGTGCCAGCAGTTTCGAAACCGGGACGGAAATTCCGAACACCGGGGAGCTGTTTTTT. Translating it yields CASSFETGTEIPNTGELFF.

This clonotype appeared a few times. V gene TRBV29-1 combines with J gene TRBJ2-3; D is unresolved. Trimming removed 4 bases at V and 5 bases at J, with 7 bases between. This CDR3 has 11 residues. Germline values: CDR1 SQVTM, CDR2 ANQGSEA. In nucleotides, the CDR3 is TGCAGCGTTGGGGCAGGAGATACGCAGTATTTT. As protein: CSVGAGDTQYF.

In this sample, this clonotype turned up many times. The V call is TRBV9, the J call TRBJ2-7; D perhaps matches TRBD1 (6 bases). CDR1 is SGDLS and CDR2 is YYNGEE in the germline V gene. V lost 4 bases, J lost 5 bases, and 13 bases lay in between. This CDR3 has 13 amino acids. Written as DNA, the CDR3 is TGTGCCAGCAGCAGCCAGGGGCTCGACGAGCAGTACTTC. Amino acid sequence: CASSSQGLDEQYF.

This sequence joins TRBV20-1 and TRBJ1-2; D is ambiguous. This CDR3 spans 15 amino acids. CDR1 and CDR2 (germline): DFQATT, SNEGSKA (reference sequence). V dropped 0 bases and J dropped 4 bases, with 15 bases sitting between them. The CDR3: CSARDLTTPGYGYTF. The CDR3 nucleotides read TGCAGTGCTAGAGATCTGACCACCCCTGGCTATGGCTACACCTTC.

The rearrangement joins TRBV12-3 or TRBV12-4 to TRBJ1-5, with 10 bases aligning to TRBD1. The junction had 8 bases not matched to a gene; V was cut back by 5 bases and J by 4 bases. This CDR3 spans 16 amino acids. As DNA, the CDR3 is TGTGCCAGCAGTATCTACGGGACAGGGGATAATCAGCCCCAGCATTTT. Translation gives CASSIYGTGDNQPQHF.

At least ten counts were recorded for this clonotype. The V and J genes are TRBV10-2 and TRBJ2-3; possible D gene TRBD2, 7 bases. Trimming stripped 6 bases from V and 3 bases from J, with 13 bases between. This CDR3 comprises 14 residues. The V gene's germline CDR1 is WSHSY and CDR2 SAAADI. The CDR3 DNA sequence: TGCGCCAGCAGCAGGGGAGCGGGAACAGATACGCAGTATTTT. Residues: CASSRGAGTDTQYF.

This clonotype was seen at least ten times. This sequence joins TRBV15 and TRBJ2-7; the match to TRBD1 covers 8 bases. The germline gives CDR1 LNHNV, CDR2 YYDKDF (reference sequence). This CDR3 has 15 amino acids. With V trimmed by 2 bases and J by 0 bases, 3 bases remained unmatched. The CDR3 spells CATSRWTGISYEQYF. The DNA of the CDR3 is TGTGCCACCAGCAGATGGACAGGGATCTCCTACGAGCAGTACTTC.

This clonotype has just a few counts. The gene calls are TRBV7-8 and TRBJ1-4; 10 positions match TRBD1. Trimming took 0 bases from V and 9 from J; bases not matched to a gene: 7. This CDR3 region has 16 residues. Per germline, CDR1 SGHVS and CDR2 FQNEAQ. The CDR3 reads CASSLADRDRGKKLFF. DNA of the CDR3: TGTGCCAGCAGCTTAGCGGATCGGGACAGGGGAAAAAAACTGTTTTTT.

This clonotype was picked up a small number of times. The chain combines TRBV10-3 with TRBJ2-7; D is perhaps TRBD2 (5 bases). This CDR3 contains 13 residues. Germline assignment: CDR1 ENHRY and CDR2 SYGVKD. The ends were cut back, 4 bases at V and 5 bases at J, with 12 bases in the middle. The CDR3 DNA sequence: TGTGCCATCAGTGGGAGGAAGAATGACGAGCAGTACGTC. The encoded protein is CAISGRKNDEQYV.